This T cell receptor beta chain was recovered during a study of T-cell reconstitution after alpha-beta-depleted transplantation in children. The germline V and J ends were trimmed by 4 bases and 7 bases, with 17 bases remaining between them. Germline loops: CDR1 SGHRS, CDR2 YFSETQ. The CDR3 runs to 15 residues. Preparing the TCRbeta library involved the use of unique molecular identifiers. TCRdb recomputed calls from the PCR reads with MiXCR, one row per CDR3 protein. The table shows 80,000 to 95,000 distinct CDR3 sequences, with more than 7% occurring only once. This receptor was taken from a human donor who donated a stem cell graft to a child with congenital amegakaryocytic thrombocytopenia. The genes are TRBV5-1 and TRBJ1-4; TRBD1 might be the D (5 bases). The sequenced sample was PBMCs from the stem cell graft donor, obtained from the stem cell graft. In nucleotides, the CDR3 is TGCGCCAGCAGCCGAACAGGAGGTCCCAGTGAAAAACTGTTTTTT. Translated, it gives CASSRTGGPSEKLFF.